The 13 T cell receptor beta chains presented below share a single source sample, sequenced in a study of OX40 agonist ivuxolimab in advanced cancers. Only in-frame clones appear in the TCRdb table, and some are missing; sequencing was by immunoSEQ multiplex PCR. Counted here are approximately 97,000 clones, 86% occurring once; the ten biggest clones make up more than 5.5%. Source: CD4+ or CD8+ T cells sorted from blood, taken in a trial of the OX40 agonist ivuxolimab. These receptors came from an adult with an advanced solid tumor such as melanoma, head and neck, liver or kidney cancer.

This clone was counted only a few times. The V call is TRBV11-2, the J call TRBJ2-3, with 11 bases aligning to TRBD2. Germline V gene data show CDR1 as SGHAT and CDR2 as FQNNGV. The CDR3 spans 15 residues. The V gene end was trimmed by 5 bases and the J gene end by 6 bases; junction bases not matched to a gene: 7. The CDR3 region has the DNA TGTGCCAGCAGCCGACTAGCGGGGCGTGATGATACGCAGTATTTT. Translation gives CASSRLAGRDDTQYF.

J is TRBJ1-3 and V is TRBV4-3, with 7 bases lining up with TRBD1. V shed 1 base and J 0 bases; nucleotides not matched to a gene: 6. CDR1 is LGHNA, CDR2 YSLEER, per germline. The CDR3 sequence is 17 residues long. The CDR3 loop is CASSQGGAGGSGNTIYF. The CDR3 nucleotides are TGCGCCAGCAGCCAAGGGGGGGCAGGGGGCTCTGGAAACACCATATATTTT.

The V call is TRBV21-1, the J call TRBJ2-3; TRBD2, as called in the table, went unchecked against the DNA. TRBV21-1 counts as a pseudogene. This CDR3 contains 19 residues. CDR3 region: CASSKGILAGGHSTDTQYF. CDR3 in DNA: TGTGCCAGCAGCAAAGGAATCCTAGCGGGGGGGCATAGCACAGATACGCAGTATTTT.

The rearrangement uses TRBV29-1 and TRBJ1-1, with 12 bases identical to TRBD1. The CDR3 loop spans 13 amino acids. V was clipped by 8 bases and J by 11 bases; unmatched bases: 12. Per germline, CDR1 SQVTM and CDR2 ANQGSEA. The CDR3 coding sequence is TGCAGCACCCCCGGGACAGGGGGCGCTGTGGCTTTCTTT. Its translation: CSTPGTGGAVAFF.

This clone was counted once. The chain links TRBV7-8 to TRBJ1-1; D call uncertain. Per germline, CDR1 SGHVS and CDR2 FQNEAQ. The CDR3 sequence is 13 residues long. V was cut by 3 bases and J by 3 bases, with 8 bases left in between. The CDR3 coding sequence is TGTGCCAGCAGCTTTAGTACAGACACTGAAGCTTTCTTT. Its translation: CASSFSTDTEAFF.

The chain is built from TRBV18 and TRBJ2-1; 10 nucleotides line up with TRBD1. Germline loops: CDR1 KGHSH, CDR2 LQKENI. The V gene end was trimmed by 2 bases and the J gene end by 7 bases; junction bases not matched to a gene: 5. This CDR3 has 15 amino acids. The CDR3 bases are TGTGCCAGCTCACCAGGGACAGGGGTGCTTAATGAGCAGTTCTTC. Protein product: CASSPGTGVLNEQFF.

For this clone: A read error may account for a junction end that differs from germline. The CDR3 nucleotides are TGCGCCAGCAGCCAAGATTGGGGGTACCAGGAGACCCAGTACTTC. This translates into CASSQDWGYQETQYF. The chain is built from TRBV4-1 and TRBJ2-5, with D perhaps TRBD1 or TRBD2 (5 bases each). The CDR3 covers 15 residues. Germline V CDR1 and CDR2: MGHRA, YSYEKL.

This sequence joins TRBV5-4 and TRBJ1-4; D gene ambiguous. From germline, CDR1 is SGHNT and CDR2 YYREEE (reference sequence). The CDR3 consists of 15 residues. V lost 3 bases, J lost 0 bases, and 9 bases lay in between. This CDR3 is CASSSRPATNEKLFF. The CDR3, as DNA: TGTGCCAGCAGCTCCCGACCTGCAACTAATGAAAAACTGTTTTTT. Using reference TRBV5-4 and TRBJ1-4 for the parts outside the CDR3, the full variable domain is ETGVTQSPTHLIKTRGQQVTLRCSSQSGHNTVSWYQQALGQGPQFIFQYYREEENGRGNFPPRFSGLQFPNYSSELNVNALELDDSALYLCASSSRPATNEKLFFGSGTQLSVL.

The V and J genes are TRBV18 and TRBJ2-7, with D perhaps matching TRBD1 or TRBD2 (5 bases each). Germline loops: CDR1 KGHSH, CDR2 LQKENI. The V end lost 0 bases, the J end lost 6 bases, and 12 bases lay between the germline ends. This CDR3 is 14 amino acids long. CDR3 nucleotide sequence: TGTGCCAGCTCACCACCTGGGGCCGCGGGCGAGCAGTACTTC. This sequence encodes CASSPPGAAGEQYF. Using reference TRBV18 and TRBJ2-7 for the parts outside the CDR3, the full variable domain is NAGVMQNPRHLVRRRGQEARLRCSPMKGHSHVYWYRQLPEEGLKFMVYLQKENIIDESGMPKERFSAEFPKEGPSILRIQQVVRGDSAAYFCASSPPGAAGEQYFGPGTRLTVT.

Written as DNA, the CDR3 is TGTGCCAGCATTGCAGGCGTGGAGGAGACCCAGTACTTC. Translating gives CASIAGVEETQYF. The chain couples TRBV5-5 to TRBJ2-5; no definite D call. Between the trimmed V and J ends, which lost 6 bases and 5 bases, there was a span of 14 bases. This CDR3 has 13 amino acids. Germline lookup yields CDR1 SGHKS and CDR2 YYEKEE (reference sequence).

This sequence joins TRBV7-2 and TRBJ2-1, with 13 bases that match TRBD2. This CDR3 is 18 amino acids long. The V gene's germline CDR1 is SGHTA and CDR2 FQGNSA. V was clipped by 2 bases and J by 5 bases; unmatched bases: 9. The CDR3 spells CASSLYLTSGRLNNEQFF. CDR3 bases: TGTGCCAGCAGCTTATACTTGACTAGCGGGAGGCTTAACAATGAGCAGTTCTTC.

Points on this clone: Compared with germline, one end of the junction differs, possibly owing to a read error. The genes are TRBV6-1 and TRBJ2-1, with 12 positions matching TRBD2. The CDR3 spans 15 residues. CDR1 MNHNS and CDR2 SASEGT come from the germline V gene. The CDR3 sequence: CATQNPSGGVVKGIF. The CDR3 bases are TGTGCCACCCAAAACCCTAGCGGGGGGGTCGTAAAAGGGATCTTC.

As for this clone: The identical CDR3 is also encoded by other nucleotide sequences in the sample. This chain uses TRBV19 with TRBJ2-5; D remains ambiguous. Trimming took off 4 bases at V and 3 bases at J, with 6 bases between the two ends. The length of the CDR3 is 12 residues. Germline lookup yields CDR1 LNHDA and CDR2 SQIVND (reference sequence). The CDR3 here is CASSRTEETQYF. CDR3 DNA: TGTGCCAGTAGTAGGACGGAAGAGACCCAGTACTTC.